These 8 T cell receptor beta chains were all obtained from the same sample, sequenced in a study of blood T cell repertoires in COVID-19. The method was immunoSEQ multiplex PCR; TCRdb's version includes in-frame clones alone and lacks a portion of them. Seen here are some 110,000 clones, around 86% observed once, and the top ten hold 3.5% to 5.5%. The specimen sequenced was peripheral blood. These receptor sequences come from a man aged 35-49 years with acute or convalescent COVID-19.

This clone was counted between two and nine times. The chain couples TRBV19 to TRBJ2-7; 7 positions match TRBD1. With V trimmed by 3 bases and J by 1 base, 6 bases remained unmatched. The CDR3 runs 15 residues. The germline CDR1 and CDR2 sequences are LNHDA and SQIVND (reference sequence). This CDR3 is CASSIGQGVSYEQYF. The DNA of the CDR3 is TGTGCCAGTAGTATTGGGCAGGGGGTTTCCTACGAGCAGTACTTC.

This chain uses TRBV19 with TRBJ2-2; D remains ambiguous. Germline V gene data show CDR1 as LNHDA and CDR2 as SQIVND (reference sequence). There are 14 residues in the CDR3. Trimming took off 1 base at V and 5 bases at J, with 8 bases between the two ends. This CDR3 reads CASSIAAVTGELFF. DNA of the CDR3: TGTGCCAGTAGTATAGCCGCAGTTACCGGGGAGCTGTTTTTT.

The chain is built from TRBV12-3 or TRBV12-4 and TRBJ2-5; tentatively, D is TRBD2 (6 bases). The ends were cut back, 3 bases at V and 5 bases at J, with 10 bases in the middle. The CDR3 has 13 residues. CDR3 bases: TGTGCCAGCAGTTTGTGGGGGAGGGAGACCCAGTACTTC. It translates to CASSLWGRETQYF.

This clone was detected once. This chain connects TRBV18 to TRBJ1-3; TRBD1 matches at 7 bases. Germline V gene sequence: CDR1 KGHSH, CDR2 LQKENI. The CDR3 covers 15 residues. The trim removed 3 bases at V and 4 bases at J, leaving 6 bases unmatched. CDR3 coding DNA: TGTGCCAGCTCACCTTTACAGGGGACCGGAAACACCATATATTTT. Residues: CASSPLQGTGNTIYF.

This sequence joins TRBV19 and TRBJ1-2, with 8 positions matching TRBD1. Trimming took 8 bases from V and 4 from J; bases not matched to a gene: 3. The CDR3 has 12 amino acids. Germline loops: CDR1 LNHDA, CDR2 SQIVND (reference sequence). CDR3: CASGDRFYGYTF. The CDR3 coding sequence is TGTGCCAGTGGGGACAGGTTCTATGGCTACACCTTC.

J is TRBJ1-5 and V is TRBV3-1 (or the pseudogene TRBV3-2), with 8 nucleotides matching TRBD1. The length of the CDR3 is 19 residues. The germline V gene has CDR1 LGHDT and CDR2 YNNKEL (reference sequence). J was trimmed by 0 bases and V by 1 base; bases with no gene match: 11. CDR3 sequence reads: CASSQVVTGDLSSNQPQHF. The CDR3 nucleotides read TGTGCCAGCAGCCAAGTGGTGACAGGGGACTTGTCTAGCAATCAGCCCCAGCATTTT.

This chain connects TRBV7-2 to TRBJ2-1; TRBD2 agrees at 8 bases. The CDR3 spans 14 residues. With V trimmed by 5 bases and J by 7 bases, 7 bases remained unmatched. The germline V gene encodes CDR1 SGHTA and CDR2 FQGNSA. The CDR3 reads CASSPRLATNEQFF. The CDR3 region has the DNA TGTGCCAGCAGCCCGAGACTAGCGACAAATGAGCAGTTCTTC.

The chain links TRBV25-1 to TRBJ1-1; no definite D call. The ends were cut back, 0 bases at V and 6 bases at J, with 11 bases in the middle. This CDR3 has 14 amino acids. Germline V gene data show CDR1 as MGHDK and CDR2 as SYGVNS. The CDR3 sequence is CASSEYVAGAEAFF. Written as DNA, the CDR3 is TGTGCCAGCAGTGAATATGTCGCGGGCGCTGAAGCTTTCTTT.